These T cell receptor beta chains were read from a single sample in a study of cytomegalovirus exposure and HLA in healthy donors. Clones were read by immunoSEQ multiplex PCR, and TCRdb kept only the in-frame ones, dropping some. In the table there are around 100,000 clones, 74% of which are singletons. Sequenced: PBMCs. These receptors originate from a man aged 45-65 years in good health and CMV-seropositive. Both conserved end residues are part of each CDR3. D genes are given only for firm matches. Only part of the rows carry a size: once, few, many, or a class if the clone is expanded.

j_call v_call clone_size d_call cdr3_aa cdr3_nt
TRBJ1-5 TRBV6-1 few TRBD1 CASSDRVSNQPQHF TGTGCCAGCAGCGACAGGGTGAGCAATCAGCCCCAGCATTTT
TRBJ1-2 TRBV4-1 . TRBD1 CASSRRTGDGYTF TGCGCCAGCAGCCGGAGGACAGGGGACGGCTACACCTTC
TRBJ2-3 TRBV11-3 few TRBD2 CASGAGVSDTQYF TGTGCCAGCGGGGCGGGGGTATCAGATACGCAGTATTTT
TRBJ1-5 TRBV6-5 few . CASRTRGYSNQPQHF TGTGCCAGCAGAACAAGGGGCTATAGCAATCAGCCCCAGCATTTT
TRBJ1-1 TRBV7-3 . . CASSPAGPTEAFF TGTGCCAGCAGCCCCGCGGGACCCACTGAAGCTTTCTTT
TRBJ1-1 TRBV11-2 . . CASSLQMNTEAFF TGTGCCAGCAGCCTCCAGATGAACACTGAAGCTTTCTTT
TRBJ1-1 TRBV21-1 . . CASSKVPPDRGNTEAFF TGTGCCAGCAGCAAAGTACCACCCGACAGGGGGAACACTGAAGCTTTCTTT
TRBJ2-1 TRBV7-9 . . CASSLETTNEQFF TGTGCCAGCAGCTTAGAGACTACCAATGAGCAGTTCTTC
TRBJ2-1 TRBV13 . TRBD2 CASRTSGGANEQFF TGTGCCAGCAGGACTAGCGGGGGGGCAAATGAGCAGTTCTTC
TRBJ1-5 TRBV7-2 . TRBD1 CASRRDRGQPQHF TGTGCCAGCAGGAGGGACAGGGGTCAGCCCCAGCATTTT
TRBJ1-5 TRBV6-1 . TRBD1 CASRGGTGGHQPQHF TGTGCCAGCCGAGGAGGGACAGGGGGCCATCAGCCCCAGCATTTT
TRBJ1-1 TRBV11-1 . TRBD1 CASSSGQRTEAFF TGTGCCAGCAGCTCGGGACAGCGGACTGAAGCTTTCTTT
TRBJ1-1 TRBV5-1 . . CASSLAVNTEAFF TGCGCCAGCAGCTTGGCGGTAAACACTGAAGCTTTCTTT
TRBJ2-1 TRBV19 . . CASSPLVRYDEQFF TGTGCCAGTAGTCCCCTGGTCAGGTATGATGAGCAGTTCTTC
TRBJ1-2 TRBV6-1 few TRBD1 CASSLDRATYGYTF TGTGCCAGCAGTTTGGACAGGGCGACCTATGGCTACACCTTC
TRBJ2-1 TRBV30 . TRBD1 CAWDRGTYNEQFF TGTGCCTGGGACAGGGGGACCTACAATGAGCAGTTCTTC
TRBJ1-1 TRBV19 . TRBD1 CASSIWTGDTEAFF TGTGCCAGTAGTATTTGGACAGGAGACACTGAAGCTTTCTTT
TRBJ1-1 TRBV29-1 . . CSGTGQGRTEAFF TGCAGCGGGACGGGCCAGGGGCGGACTGAAGCTTTCTTT
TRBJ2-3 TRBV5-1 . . CASSLSGASTDTQYF TGCGCCAGCAGCTTGAGCGGTGCTAGCACAGATACGCAGTATTTT
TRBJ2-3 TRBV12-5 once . CASGLVFWSTDTQYF TGTGCTAGTGGACTAGTTTTCTGGTCCACAGATACGCAGTATTTT
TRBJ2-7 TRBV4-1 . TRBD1 CASRGQGAGDEQYF TGCGCCAGCAGGGGACAGGGGGCTGGCGACGAGCAGTACTTC
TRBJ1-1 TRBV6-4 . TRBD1 CASSASQGGETEAFF TGTGCCAGCAGCGCATCACAGGGGGGCGAAACTGAAGCTTTCTTT